This T cell receptor (beta chain) comes out of a study of T cells in tuberculosis. The overall study: A South African cohort included IGRA-negative adolescents, latently infected IGRA-positive adolescents and adults with active tuberculosis.

This CDR3 comprises 16 residues. V gave up 2 bases and J gave up 5 bases; unmatched junction bases: 5. Germline CDR1 is SGHDN and CDR2 is FVKESK. Measured with immunoSEQ multiplex PCR; TCRdb has only the in-frame clones, and not every one. The sample lists 25,000 to 35,000 clones, around 95% occurring once. Worth noting for this clone: What it recognizes is unknown.

Tuberculin skin test and IGRA determined adolescents' latent tuberculosis status at entry. Overall study findings and caveats: GMM-specific TCRs were nearer to active tuberculosis alpha repertoires, suggesting expansion.

The material sequenced was PBMCs. The clonotype originates from a donor between 5 and 29 years old with latent tuberculosis or without tuberculosis infection. The chain links TRBV14 to TRBJ2-3, with TRBD2 matching over 12 bases. The CDR3 sequence: CASSQIILAGGDTQYF. The CDR3 coding sequence is TGTGCCAGCAGCCAAATTATACTAGCGGGAGGAGATACGCAGTATTTT. The full variable domain, in which reference TRBV14 and TRBJ2-3 provide the parts outside the CDR3, is EAGVTQFPSHSVIEKGQTVTLRCDPISGHDNLYWYRRVMGKEIKFLLHFVKESKQDESGMPNNRFLAERTGGTYSTLKVQPAELEDSGVYFCASSQIILAGGDTQYFGPGTRLTVL.